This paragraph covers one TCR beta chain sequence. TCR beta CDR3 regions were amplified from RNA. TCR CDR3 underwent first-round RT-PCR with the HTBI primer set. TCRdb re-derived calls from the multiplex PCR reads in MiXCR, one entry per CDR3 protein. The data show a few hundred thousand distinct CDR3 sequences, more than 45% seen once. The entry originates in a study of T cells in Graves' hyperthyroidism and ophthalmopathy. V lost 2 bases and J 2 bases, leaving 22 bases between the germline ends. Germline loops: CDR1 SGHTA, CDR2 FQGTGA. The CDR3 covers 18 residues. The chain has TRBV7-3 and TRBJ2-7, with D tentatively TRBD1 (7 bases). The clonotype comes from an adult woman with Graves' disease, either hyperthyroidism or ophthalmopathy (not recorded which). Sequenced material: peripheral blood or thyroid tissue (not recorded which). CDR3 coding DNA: TGTGCCAGCAGCTTACAGGGGGGCTCAACAGAGATTCCCTACGAGCAGTACTTC. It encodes CASSLQGGSTEIPYEQYF.